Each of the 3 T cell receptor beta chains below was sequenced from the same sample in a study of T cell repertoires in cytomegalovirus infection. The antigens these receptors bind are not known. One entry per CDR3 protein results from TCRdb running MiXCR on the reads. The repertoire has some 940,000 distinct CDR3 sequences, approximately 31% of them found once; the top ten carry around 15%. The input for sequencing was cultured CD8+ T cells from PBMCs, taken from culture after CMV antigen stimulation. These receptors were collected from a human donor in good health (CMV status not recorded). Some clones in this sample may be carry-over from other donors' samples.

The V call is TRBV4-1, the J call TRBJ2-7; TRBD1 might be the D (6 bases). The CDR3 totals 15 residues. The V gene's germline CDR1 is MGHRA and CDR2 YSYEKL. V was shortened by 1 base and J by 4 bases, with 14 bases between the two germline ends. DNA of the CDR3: TGCGCCAGCAGCCAAGTTCCTGCAGGGGATTACGAGCAGTACTTC. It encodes CASSQVPAGDYEQYF.

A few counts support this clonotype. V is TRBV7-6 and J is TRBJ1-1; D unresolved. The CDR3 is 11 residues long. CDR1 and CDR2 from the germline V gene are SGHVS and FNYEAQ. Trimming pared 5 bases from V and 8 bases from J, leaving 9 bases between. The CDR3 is CASSNNLEAFF. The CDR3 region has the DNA TGTGCCAGCAGCAACAACCTGGAAGCTTTCTTT.

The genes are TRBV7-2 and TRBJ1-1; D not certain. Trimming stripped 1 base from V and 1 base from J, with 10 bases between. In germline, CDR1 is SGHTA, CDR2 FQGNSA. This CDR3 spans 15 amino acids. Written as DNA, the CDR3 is TGTACCAGCAGCTTAGGGCCGGGCAAGAACACTGAAGCTTTCTTT. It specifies CTSSLGPGKNTEAFF.